The T cell receptor beta chain described here comes from a study of cytomegalovirus exposure and HLA in healthy donors. Study results and caveats: Among TCR beta chains, those listed as cytomegalovirus-associated numbered about 150.

As concerns this clone: The antigen is unknown. Germline is not matched at one junction end, which may reflect a read error. This specimen includes other DNA sequences encoding the same CDR3.

Germline V gene data show CDR1 as SGHTA and CDR2 as FQGNSA. The CDR3 loop spans 14 amino acids. Both 60 Vbeta primers and 13 Jbeta primers went into the PCR. Generated by immunoSEQ multiplex PCR, the TCRdb table keeps only in-frame clones and is missing some. The sample includes roughly 120,000 clones, around three quarters of them seen just once. This chain uses TRBV7-2 with TRBJ1-2, with 8 bases matching TRBD1. Material: PBMCs. This TCR was recovered from a man aged 25 to 40 in good health and CMV-seropositive. The CDR3 sequence is CASSPQGALYGYTF. The CDR3 region has the DNA TGCGCCAGCAGCCCCCAGGGGGCGTTGTATGGCTACACCTTC.